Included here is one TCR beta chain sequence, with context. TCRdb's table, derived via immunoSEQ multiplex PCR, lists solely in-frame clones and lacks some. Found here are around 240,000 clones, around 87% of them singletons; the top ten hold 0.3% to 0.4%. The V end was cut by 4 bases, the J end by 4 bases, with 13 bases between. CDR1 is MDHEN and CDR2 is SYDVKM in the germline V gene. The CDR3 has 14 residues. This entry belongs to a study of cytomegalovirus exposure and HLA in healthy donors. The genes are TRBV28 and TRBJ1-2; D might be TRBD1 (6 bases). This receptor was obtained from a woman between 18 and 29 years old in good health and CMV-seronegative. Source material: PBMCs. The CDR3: CASSSVTGTYGYTF. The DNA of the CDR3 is TGTGCCAGCAGTTCGGTAACAGGGACCTATGGCTACACCTTC.